This entry is about one TCR beta chain. The data derive from a study of blood T cell repertoires in COVID-19. Repertoires were generated with immunoSEQ multiplex PCR, while TCRdb's copy carries only in-frame clones and drops some. The table lists 25,000 to 35,000 clones, 90% of them singletons. The CDR3 consists of 14 residues. V was clipped by 8 bases and J by 8 bases, with 18 bases between them. Germline CDR1 is SGHVS and CDR2 is FQNEAQ. Sequenced: peripheral blood. This chain joins TRBV7-8 and TRBJ2-2; a possible D gene is TRBD2 (5 bases). This receptor was identified in a man between 60 and 75 years old with active COVID-19. The CDR3 sequence: CASRRVFTGGELFF. In DNA form, the CDR3 reads TGTGCCAGCCGCCGGGTCTTTACGGGGGGGGAGCTGTTTTTT.